What follows are 13 T cell receptor beta chains derived from one specimen sequenced in a study of T cell changes during pregnancy in multiple sclerosis (dated by TCRdb to the late 2010s). The library was obtained by the immunoSEQ multiplex PCR assay. This immuneACCESS table, as held by TCRdb, lists in-frame sequences with V and J called but not all clones. Of the missing ones, under half trace to an unresolved V gene in checked studies; the others have no known cause. Across this sample there are 45,000 to 55,000 clones, with approximately 92% seen only once. Of the sample, 0.45% to 0.65% is held by the ten largest clones. The sample here was CD4+ T cells from peripheral blood mononuclear cells, taken after pregnancy. The receptors stem from a female donor with multiple sclerosis, enrolled in a pregnancy study.

The genes are TRBV4-3 and TRBJ2-3; 7 nucleotides agree with TRBD2. The germline V gene has CDR1 LGHNA and CDR2 YSLEER. CDR3 size: 15 residues. The trim removed 3 bases at V and 6 bases at J, leaving 9 bases unmatched. The CDR3 sequence: CASSHLRGDSDTQYF. CDR3 nucleotides: TGCGCCAGCAGCCATCTCCGGGGGGATTCGGATACGCAGTATTTT.

V and J are TRBV4-2 and TRBJ2-7, with 12 bases fitting TRBD1. Germline V gives CDR1 LGHNA, CDR2 YNFKEQ. With 2 bases clipped from V and 1 base from J, the junction kept 6 bases outside the gene matches. CDR3 length: 17 amino acids. CDR3 DNA: TGTGCCAGCAGCCAACCCGGGACAGGGGGCAAGTCCTACGAGCAGTACTTC. Residues: CASSQPGTGGKSYEQYF.

V gene TRBV25-1 combines with J gene TRBJ2-7, with a tentative D call TRBD1 (6 bases). V was shortened by 8 bases and J by 7 bases, with 15 bases between the two germline ends. Germline loops: CDR1 MGHDK, CDR2 SYGVNS. The CDR3 spans 12 residues. CDR3 DNA sequence: TGTGCCAGCTCGAGGGGGACCCCGGAGCAGTACTTC. Its translation is CASSRGTPEQYF.

This rearrangement joins TRBV15 to TRBJ2-2, with D unresolved. Germline CDR1 LNHNV, CDR2 YYDKDF (reference sequence). This CDR3 has 14 residues. V was clipped by 8 bases and J by 5 bases, with 15 bases between them. The CDR3 nucleotides are TGTGCCACCCAGGTGGGCTCGTGGACCGGGGAGCTGTTTTTT. Translated: CATQVGSWTGELFF.

The chain uses TRBV28 and TRBJ2-2, with 9 bases lining up with TRBD1. The V and J ends lost 5 bases and 6 bases, in that order; junction bases with no gene match: 7. From germline, CDR1 is MDHEN and CDR2 SYDVKM. This CDR3 region has 15 residues. CDR3 DNA: TGTGCCAGCAGTCCCGGGGACAGGGCGGCCGGGGAGCTGTTTTTT. Protein: CASSPGDRAAGELFF.

The CDR3 here is CSVLKLTRTTYEQYF. In DNA, the CDR3 is TGCAGCGTCTTGAAGTTGACTCGAACCACCTACGAGCAGTACTTC. This chain joins TRBV29-1 and TRBJ2-7, with no clear D. Germline lookup yields CDR1 SQVTM and CDR2 ANQGSEA. There are 15 residues in the CDR3. Deletions cut 6 bases from V and 2 bases from J, with 20 bases between.

The chain couples TRBV5-1 to TRBJ2-1; the match to TRBD2 covers 8 bases. Germline V gene data show CDR1 as SGHRS and CDR2 as YFSETQ. V lost 4 bases and J lost 0; bases outside the gene matches: 3. CDR3 size: 15 residues. CDR3 in amino acids: CASSPSGSSYNEQFF. The CDR3, as DNA: TGCGCCAGCAGCCCAAGCGGGAGCTCCTACAATGAGCAGTTCTTC.

The CDR3 is CASSTRDREAEAFF. The CDR3, as DNA: TGTGCCAGTAGTACCCGAGACAGGGAGGCTGAAGCTTTCTTT. The chain carries TRBV19 and TRBJ1-1, with TRBD1 identical over 7 bases. The CDR3 loop spans 14 amino acids. V was clipped by 4 bases and J by 6 bases; unmatched bases: 8. Germline CDR1 and CDR2: LNHDA and SQIVND (reference sequence).

The chain uses TRBV19 and TRBJ2-2; 9 bases match TRBD2. Per germline, CDR1 LNHDA and CDR2 SQIVND (reference sequence). There are 15 residues in the CDR3. J was trimmed by 8 bases and V by 4 bases; bases with no gene match: 8. The CDR3 protein is CASSRSGLAWGELFF. The DNA for the CDR3 is TGTGCCAGTAGTAGGTCGGGACTAGCTTGGGGGGAGCTGTTTTTT.

The chain carries TRBV29-1 and TRBJ1-2; TRBD1 matches 8 bases. The junction had 8 bases not matched to a gene; V was cut back by 6 bases and J by 8 bases. The germline V gene has CDR1 SQVTM and CDR2 ANQGSEA. There are 12 residues in the CDR3. CDR3 loop: CSVTVTGDGYTF. DNA of the CDR3: TGCAGCGTGACCGTGACAGGGGACGGCTACACCTTC.

V usage is TRBV5-1 and J usage is TRBJ1-2; 12 nucleotides match TRBD1. The CDR3 spans 15 residues. CDR1 and CDR2 from the germline V gene are SGHRS and YFSETQ. The J segment lost 4 bases and the V segment lost 4 bases, leaving 5 bases of the junction unmatched. The CDR3 here is CASSEGQGAFYGYTF. CDR3 nucleotide sequence: TGCGCCAGCAGCGAGGGACAGGGGGCCTTCTATGGCTACACCTTC.

The CDR3 region has the DNA TGTGCCAGCAGCCGGACAGAGCTTAACTATGGCTACACCTTC. It encodes CASSRTELNYGYTF. The rearrangement joins TRBV5-5 to TRBJ1-2; D might be TRBD1 (6 bases). This CDR3 region has 14 residues. The ends were cut back, 4 bases at V and 1 base at J, with 11 bases in the middle. In germline, CDR1 is SGHKS, CDR2 YYEKEE (reference sequence).

This chain links TRBV19 with TRBJ2-7; possibly TRBD2 for D (6 bases). The germline V gene has CDR1 LNHDA and CDR2 SQIVND (reference sequence). V lost 7 bases to trimming and J lost 3 bases, with 16 bases between them. The CDR3 is made up of 14 amino acids. CDR3 bases: TGTGCCAGTAACTCCCCGGGACTTAACTACGAGCAGTACTTC. This encodes CASNSPGLNYEQYF.